These T cell receptor beta chains were read from a single sample in a study of T-cell memory formation after mild COVID-19. TCRdb called the 5' RACE reads again in MiXCR, with one record for every CDR3 protein. The data show 340,000 or so distinct CDR3 sequences, with 10% to 15% seen just once and about 21% held by the top ten. Sequencing was carried out using PBMCs or a T cell subset sorted from them (not recorded which). These receptors originate from a man between 18 and 29 years old who had mild COVID-19 (a few samples of this study predate the infection). Cell type and time point are not known. Each CDR3 is given with its conserved first and last residue. The D gene is left open where the match is weak. Clone size is given for some rows only: seen once, a few or many times, or a class if the clone is expanded.

J gene | clone size | V gene | D gene | CDR3 protein | CDR3 DNA
TRBJ1-1 | NA | TRBV18 | NA | CASSPPARDHTEAFF | TGTGCCAGCTCGCCCCCGGCCAGGGATCACACTGAAGCTTTCTTT
TRBJ1-5 | few | TRBV7-2 | NA | CASSYYLPGRGTQHF | TGTGCCAGCAGCTACTACCTCCCCGGGCGGGGAACCCAGCATTTT
TRBJ1-5 | NA | TRBV7-2 | NA | CASSLGQVPGPQHF | TGTGCCAGCAGCTTAGGGCAGGTCCCAGGGCCCCAGCATTTT
TRBJ2-3 | many | TRBV5-1 | NA | CASRVESGDTDTQYF | TGCGCCAGCAGAGTGGAATCAGGCGACACAGATACGCAGTATTTT
TRBJ2-3 | NA | TRBV4-1 | NA | CASSGHGSTDTQYF | TGCGCCAGCAGCGGGCACGGTAGCACAGATACGCAGTATTTT
TRBJ1-6 | NA | TRBV4-1 | NA | CASSQAGTIKSYNSPLHF | TGCGCCAGCAGCCAGGCCGGGACAATCAAGTCGTATAATTCACCCCTCCACTTT
TRBJ2-1 | NA | TRBV19 | NA | CASSTGFRYEQFF | TGTGCCAGTAGTACAGGGTTTCGGTATGAGCAGTTCTTC
TRBJ2-2 | many | TRBV5-1 | NA | CASSLARGLDTGELFF | TGCGCCAGCAGCTTGGCCCGGGGGCTTGACACCGGGGAGCTGTTTTTT
TRBJ2-7 | NA | TRBV12-3/TRBV12-4 | NA | CASSFRDYEQYF | TGTGCCAGCAGTTTTCGAGACTACGAGCAGTACTTC
TRBJ1-1 | NA | TRBV6-6 | TRBD1 | CASSHQGEYTEAFF | TGTGCCAGCAGTCATCAGGGGGAGTACACTGAAGCTTTCTTT
TRBJ2-5 | few | TRBV4-1 | TRBD2 | CASSRLGLAGGPFPRETQYF | TGCGCCAGCAGCCGATTGGGACTAGCGGGGGGGCCGTTCCCTCGAGAGACCCAGTACTTC
TRBJ2-5 | few | TRBV6-1 | TRBD2 | CASSSGGAGPATQYF | TGTGCCAGCAGTTCCGGGGGGGCCGGGCCAGCGACCCAGTACTTC
TRBJ2-3 | few | TRBV6-1 | TRBD1 | CASSGTGGGTDTQYF | TGTGCCAGCAGCGGGACAGGGGGCGGCACAGATACGCAGTATTTT
TRBJ2-2 | few | TRBV5-4 | TRBD1 | CASRHDRGNTGELFF | TGTGCCAGCAGACATGACAGGGGGAACACCGGGGAGCTGTTTTTT
TRBJ1-4 | many | TRBV5-5 | NA | CASSLGLGHEKLFF | TGTGCCAGCAGCTTGGGATTGGGCCATGAAAAACTGTTTTTT
TRBJ2-1 | few | TRBV4-1 | NA | CASSQDSDEYNEQFF | TGCGCCAGCAGCCAAGATTCAGACGAATACAATGAGCAGTTCTTC
TRBJ2-2 | NA | TRBV27 | NA | CASSLKATGANTGELFF | TGTGCCAGCAGTTTAAAAGCGACAGGAGCGAACACCGGGGAGCTGTTTTTT
TRBJ2-7 | few | TRBV7-2 | NA | CASSLRGVREQYF | TGTGCCAGCAGCCTAAGGGGGGTCCGCGAGCAGTACTTC
TRBJ2-7 | few | TRBV2 | TRBD1 | CASSLTGVSYEQYF | TGTGCCAGCAGCCTTACAGGGGTTTCCTACGAGCAGTACTTC
TRBJ2-4 | once | TRBV12-3/TRBV12-4 | NA | CASSLNRMGPLEYF | TGTGCCAGCAGTTTAAATAGAATGGGTCCTCTAGAGTACTTC
TRBJ2-7 | few | TRBV9 | NA | CASSGEGGEQYF | TGTGCCAGCAGCGGCGAGGGGGGCGAGCAGTACTTC
TRBJ1-5 | few | TRBV20-1 | NA | CSARGAAQPQHF | TGCAGTGCTAGAGGGGCGGCTCAGCCCCAGCATTTT
TRBJ2-1 | few | TRBV10-3 | NA | CAIRGGTENSREQFF | TGTGCCATCAGAGGGGGGACGGAAAATAGCAGAGAGCAGTTCTTC
TRBJ2-7 | many | TRBV12-3/TRBV12-4 | TRBD2 | CASTGTRSSYEQYF | TGTGCCAGCACCGGGACTAGGTCCTCCTACGAGCAGTACTTC